This TCR beta chain derives from a study of CD8 T cells in Susac syndrome. General study points: As the study acknowledged, the number of individuals in its TCR sequencing and HLA analysis was relatively small.

On this clonotype: Its antigen remains unidentified.

With V trimmed by 5 bases and J by 4 bases, 7 bases remained unmatched. CDR3 size: 14 residues. The V gene's germline CDR1 is SGHTA and CDR2 FQGTGA. It was with random hexamers that roughly 0.45 to 1 ug RNA was reverse transcribed. Amplification of TCR beta CDR3 across 54 Vbeta and 13 Jbeta was performed with immunoSEQ multiplex PCR. In TCRdb, the immunoSEQ multiplex PCR reads were re-called with MiXCR into one record per CDR3 protein. The sample has around 180,000 distinct CDR3 sequences; approximately 96% are singletons. The sequenced target, TCR beta, came from blood CD8+ and CD4+ T cells. Negative isolation was used for CD8+ and CD4+ T cells and FACS enrichment for TEMRA cells.

Sequenced material: CD4+ T cells from PBMCs. V is TRBV7-3 and J is TRBJ1-2; 7 bases fit TRBD1. The sequence was collected from a human donor with multiple sclerosis. This CDR3 reads CASSATGNSYGYTF. The DNA of the CDR3 is TGTGCCAGCAGCGCGACAGGGAACTCCTATGGCTACACCTTC.